Below, one TCR beta chain is given with its context. The sample comes from a study of cytomegalovirus exposure and HLA in healthy donors. The PCR had 60 Vbeta and 13 Jbeta primers. Sequencing used immunoSEQ multiplex PCR; TCRdb keeps in-frame clones, though not all of them. The sample has about 51,000 clones; around 81% are singletons. Germline values: CDR1 SGHKS, CDR2 YYEKEE (reference sequence). This CDR3 is built from 14 residues. V dropped 5 bases and J dropped 5 bases, with 16 bases sitting between them. Material for sequencing was PBMCs. The origin of this receptor is a boy between 10 and 17 years old in good health and CMV-seropositive. The chain joins TRBV5-5 to TRBJ1-2; D remains unclear. The CDR3 spells CASSSRSEDYGYTF. CDR3 DNA: TGTGCCAGCAGTAGCCGTTCAGAAGATTATGGCTACACCTTC. Using reference TRBV5-5 and TRBJ1-2 for the parts outside the CDR3, the full variable domain is DAGVTQSPTHLIKTRGQQVTLRCSPISGHKSVSWYQQVLGQGPQFIFQYYEKEERGRGNFPDRFSARQFPNYSSELNVNALLLGDSALYLCASSSRSEDYGYTFGSGTRLTVV.